The clone carrying this TCR beta chain was detected a few times. No antigen is known for it. cDNA reverse transcribed from extracted RNA served as the sequencing template. This table comes from immunoSEQ multiplex PCR, and its TCRdb copy is limited to in-frame clones, with some not included. The sample contains about 200,000 clones, approximately 61% of which appear only once. The source of the sample is a study of CD8+ T cells in alopecia areata. General observations from the study: Expanded CD8+ clones among the top 100, and scalp clonality, were significantly decreased by tofacitinib.

The length of the CDR3 is 12 residues. CDR1 is LGHNT and CDR2 is FRNRAP in the germline V gene. The germline V and J ends were trimmed by 7 bases and 6 bases, with 9 bases remaining between them. Treatment denoted: oral pan-JAK inhibitor, 5-10 mg twice daily. Sequencing was performed on CD4+ T cells sorted from blood, taken at week 24, from a patient treated with tofacitinib. This chain uses TRBV12-5 with TRBJ1-4, with D hard to call. The sequence derives from a human donor with alopecia areata. The CDR3 reads CASEGTDEKLFF. CDR3 in DNA: TGTGCTAGTGAGGGTACAGATGAAAAACTGTTTTTT.